This T cell receptor (beta chain) was captured in a study of blood T cell repertoires in COVID-19. Overall study: Samples came from the United States, Italy and Spain, spanning acute and convalescent COVID-19.

In the original workflow: Counts of nucleated cells, estimated from reference gene primer amplification, were obtained. TCRdb's copy holds only in-frame clones and misses some; the assay was immunoSEQ multiplex PCR. That table gives V, J and clone size, and the DNA gave D and trimming. In the table there are around 250,000 clones, 80% to 90% of which are singletons. Enrollees, about 18 to 89 years old, lived in 24 US areas. The receptor's source is a young man who had recovered from COVID-19. Sequences were obtained from PBMCs or T cells enriched from blood (not recorded which).

The CDR3 loop is CASSTGQIYEQYF. The CDR3 DNA is TGTGCCAGCAGTACGGGACAGATCTACGAGCAGTACTTC. The chain combines TRBV6-5 with TRBJ2-7, with 7 bases identical to TRBD1. Germline V CDR1 and CDR2: MNHEY, SVGAGI. V lost 5 bases and J lost 3; bases outside the gene matches: 4. The CDR3 spans 13 residues.